This TCR beta chain was profiled in a study of patients and donors after allogeneic stem cell transplantation. TCRdb fed the RT-PCR reads into MiXCR, producing one record per CDR3 protein. The table lists under 35,000 distinct CDR3 sequences, 37% of them singletons. Looked up from germline, CDR1 is SEHNR and CDR2 is FQNEAQ (reference sequence). CDR3 length: 13 amino acids. The V and J ends lost 1 base and 8 bases respectively, with 6 bases between them. The receptor was derived from a human donor who was either an allogeneic HSCT recipient or a stem cell or donor lymphocyte infusion donor (not recorded which). It is not recorded whose cells these are; they may come from a transplant donor. Sequencing was carried out using blood, either unsorted or a sorted T cell fraction (not recorded which). J is TRBJ1-6 and V is TRBV7-9; weak D call: TRBD1 (5 bases). The CDR3 nucleotides read TGTGCCAGCAGCTTAGTGGGGGATTCACCCCTCCACTTT. Protein sequence: CASSLVGDSPLHF.